This T cell receptor (beta chain) came from a study of cytomegalovirus exposure and HLA in healthy donors. For the study at large: In a previous analysis, some 120 million unique TCR beta sequences were found from 150 million to 200 million T cells. In terms of ancestry, the Caucasian-associated cluster contained roughly four fifths of the approximately 400 genotyped donors. General study findings and limits: Reports indicated that the classifier achieved high specificity and sensitivity in diagnosing cytomegalovirus status.

The V segment lost 4 bases and the J segment 1 base; nucleotides outside the gene matches: 9. The CDR3 consists of 16 residues. The germline CDR1 and CDR2 sequences are SGHVS and FQNEAQ. Regarding this clone: As yet, its antigen is unknown.

PCR amplification relied on 60 Vbeta primers (plus 13 Jbeta primers). Produced via immunoSEQ multiplex PCR; TCRdb's table is partial and in-frame only. This table has 120,000 to 150,000 clones, roughly 80% appearing once. The sequence derives from a male donor in good health and CMV-seronegative. The chain combines TRBV7-8 with TRBJ1-1; 7 bases fit TRBD1. The sequencing input was PBMCs. The CDR3 loop reads CASSSRQGVRNTEAFF. In DNA, the CDR3 is TGTGCCAGCAGCTCGCGACAGGGAGTGAGGAACACTGAAGCTTTCTTT.